The 11 T cell receptor beta chains given below trace back to one sample, sequenced in a study of blood T cell repertoires in COVID-19. Produced via immunoSEQ multiplex PCR; TCRdb's table is partial and in-frame only. Of 280,000 or so clones listed, roughly 89% are singletons. Sequencing was done on a sample of PBMCs or T cells enriched from blood (not recorded which). The receptors were sampled from a woman aged 45-65 years who had been exposed to COVID-19.

This chain links TRBV5-1 with TRBJ2-5; the match to TRBD1 covers 8 bases. Germline lookup yields CDR1 SGHRS and CDR2 YFSETQ. The junction had 7 bases not matched to a gene; V was cut back by 2 bases and J by 4 bases. This CDR3 is 15 amino acids long. The CDR3 DNA is TGCGCCAGCAGCTTCGGGACAGGAGTCCTAGAGACCCAGTACTTC. Residues: CASSFGTGVLETQYF. Variable domain in full (rest from reference TRBV5-1 and TRBJ2-5): KAGVTQTPRYLIKTRGQQVTLSCSPISGHRSVSWYQQTPGQGLQFLFEYFSETQRNKGNFPGRFSGRQFSNSRSEMNVSTLELGDSALYLCASSFGTGVLETQYFGPGTRLLVL.

V gene TRBV18 combines with J gene TRBJ1-2; 10 bases map to TRBD1. With V trimmed by 3 bases and J by 4 bases, 14 bases remained unmatched. CDR3 length equals 18 residues. Germline lookup yields CDR1 KGHSH and CDR2 LQKENI. CDR3 amino acids: CASSPNRDRGGLGYGYTF. The CDR3 DNA sequence: TGTGCCAGCTCACCCAACCGGGACAGGGGCGGATTAGGCTATGGCTACACCTTC.

V is TRBV5-1 and J is TRBJ2-3; tentatively, D is TRBD2 (7 bases). Per the germline V gene, CDR1 is SGHRS and CDR2 is YFSETQ. The CDR3 has 17 residues. The V end lost 5 bases, the J end lost 0 bases, and 19 bases lay between the germline ends. CDR3 residues: CASRGGALTASTDTQYF. The CDR3 DNA sequence: TGCGCCAGCAGGGGGGGGGCCTTAACCGCTAGCACAGATACGCAGTATTTT.

Notes on this clone: At one end the junction does not follow the germline gene, possibly because of a read error. This sequence joins TRBV19 and TRBJ1-1; tentatively, D is TRBD1 (5 bases). Per the germline V gene, CDR1 is LNHDA and CDR2 is SQIVND (reference sequence). The CDR3 covers 14 residues. The CDR3 DNA follows: TGTGCCAGTAGCATAGTTCAGGGAGGGACTGAAGCTTTCTTT. Its translation: CASSIVQGGTEAFF.

The rearrangement links TRBV20-1 to TRBJ2-6, with 7 nucleotides matching TRBD1. From germline, CDR1 is DFQATT and CDR2 SNEGSKA (reference sequence). The CDR3 consists of 17 residues. After removal of 6 bases from V and 4 bases from J, the junction contained 15 bases not matched to a gene. The CDR3 region has the DNA TGCAGTGCCAGTCCCGACAGGGAGCTAGGCGGGGCCAACGTCCTGACTTTC. Translation gives CSASPDRELGGANVLTF.

V is TRBV30 and J is TRBJ2-7, with TRBD1 as a possible D gene (6 bases). Germline V lookup: CDR1 GTSNPN, CDR2 SVGIG (reference sequence). The V and J ends lost 3 bases and 2 bases respectively, with 20 bases between them. This CDR3 comprises 16 residues. CDR3: CAWRSPRAGEPYEQYF. CDR3 DNA: TGTGCCTGGAGGTCCCCGAGGGCAGGGGAGCCCTACGAGCAGTACTTC.

The chain combines TRBV7-2 with TRBJ1-2; possibly TRBD1 for D (6 bases). The CDR3 has 15 residues. In germline, CDR1 is SGHTA, CDR2 FQGNSA. Between the trimmed V and J ends, which lost 1 base and 6 bases, there was a span of 15 bases. CDR3 amino acids: CASSLGWGRGDGYTF. CDR3 coding DNA: TGTGCCAGCAGCTTAGGATGGGGCAGGGGCGATGGCTACACCTTC.

The chain joins TRBV3-1 (or the pseudogene TRBV3-2) to TRBJ1-1, with 10 bases lining up with TRBD1. Trimming at V came to 0 bases and at J to 6 bases, leaving 10 bases not matched to a gene. In germline, CDR1 is LGHDT, CDR2 YNNKEL (reference sequence). The CDR3 has 17 residues. The CDR3 sequence: CASSQEFGDRGLAEAFF. DNA of the CDR3: TGTGCCAGCAGCCAAGAGTTCGGGGACAGGGGTTTGGCTGAAGCTTTCTTT.

The chain uses TRBV5-4 and TRBJ1-6; TRBD1 aligns across 8 bases. V gave up 4 bases and J gave up 13 bases; unmatched junction bases: 28. Germline CDR1 is SGHNT and CDR2 is YYREEE (reference sequence). The length of the CDR3 is 20 residues. CDR3 sequence (DNA): TGTGCCAGCAGCCGCCTCGGGACAGGAATCAACCGAGATCTTGCCAAGCCCCTCCACTTT. This encodes CASSRLGTGINRDLAKPLHF.

This chain links TRBV11-3 with TRBJ2-1, with D unresolved. Trimming removed 1 base at V and 4 bases at J, with 8 bases between. Per the germline V gene, CDR1 is SGHNT and CDR2 is YENEEA. This CDR3 has 14 amino acids. CDR3: CASSLGGGYNEQFF. DNA for the CDR3: TGTGCCAGCAGCTTAGGTGGCGGTTACAATGAGCAGTTCTTC.

This clone was seen once. The chain combines TRBV5-1 with TRBJ2-3; TRBD1 matches at 8 bases. The CDR3 has 16 residues. V shed 4 bases, J shed 2 bases, and the junction held 9 bases outside the gene matches. Germline assignment: CDR1 SGHRS and CDR2 YFSETQ. The CDR3: CASSPPGQGATDTQYF. The CDR3 DNA sequence: TGCGCCAGCAGCCCCCCCGGACAGGGAGCCACAGATACGCAGTATTTT.